This T cell receptor beta chain was sequenced for a study of blood T cell repertoires in COVID-19. Study-wide context: Samples of COVID-19 (acute and convalescent) were obtained from the United States, Italy and Spain. The analysed material was cDNA or gDNA that came from T cells, B-cell-depleted T cells, or PBMCs.

Germline lookup yields CDR1 LNHDA and CDR2 SQIVND (reference sequence). The CDR3 sequence is 16 residues long. Trimming cost V 4 bases and J 2 bases; bases outside gene matches: 7. Per the original data handling: Quantification of nucleated cells was approximated via reference gene primer amplification. Assay used: immunoSEQ multiplex PCR; TCRdb lists only in-frame clones, some missing. Clone size and V and J calls were adopted from that table, with D and trimming inferred from the DNA. The profile shows around 230,000 clones, approximately 83% of them singletons. Sequencing used peripheral blood. The sequence was obtained from a woman aged 40 to 50 with active or convalescent COVID-19. This chain uses TRBV19 with TRBJ2-2; TRBD2 matches 7 bases. The CDR3 DNA reads as TGTGCCAGTAGTAATCGGGACTATCCCAACACCGGGGAGCTGTTTTTT. This codes for CASSNRDYPNTGELFF. Full variable domain (outside the CDR3, taken from reference TRBV19 and TRBJ2-2): DGGITQSPKYLFRKEGQNVTLSCEQNLNHDAMYWYRQDPGQGLRLIYYSQIVNDFQKGDIAEGYSVSREKKESFPLTVTSAQKNPTAFYLCASSNRDYPNTGELFFGEGSRLTVL.